This TCR beta chain was observed in a study of regulatory T cells in long-lasting Graves disease. The study's findings and limits: TRBV28, TRBJ1-2 and TRBJ2-5 emerged as the favored segments in persistent disease.

Stated time point: persistent/refractory GD, antithyroid drugs over 5 years with positive TRAb. RNA from PBMCs was the source of the TCR library. EDTA tubes were used for drawing around 9 milliliters of peripheral blood. Of note for this clonotype: Its antigen is as yet unknown.

Construction of TCR beta libraries relied on iRepertoire HTBI primers and on Arm-PCR targeting CDR3 regions. TCRdb itself ran the multiplex PCR reads through MiXCR, one entry per CDR3 protein. The top ten clones hold around 30% of a sample with 360,000 or so distinct CDR3 sequences, roughly 23% of them seen once. This CDR3 spans 18 amino acids. V shed 5 bases, J shed 8 bases, and the junction held 17 bases outside the gene matches. Germline V CDR1 and CDR2: SGHAT, FQDESV (reference sequence). V and J are TRBV11-1 and TRBJ2-4, with TRBD1 matching over 11 bases. The sequenced sample was peripheral blood mononuclear cells (PBMCs), obtained when the disease was refractory, from a patient treated with antithyroid drugs. This TCR came from a woman aged 40 to 49 with Graves disease. The CDR3 region has the DNA TGTGCCAGCAGCGGACCCGGACAGGGGGCGCCCCTAAGGGACATTCAGTACTTC. Translated, it gives CASSGPGQGAPLRDIQYF. The variable domain in full, completed from reference TRBV11-1 and TRBJ2-4, reads EAEVAQSPRYKITEKSQAVAFWCDPISGHATLYWYRQILGQGPELLVQFQDESVVDDSQLPKDRFSAERLKGVDSTLKIQPAELGDSAMYLCASSGPGQGAPLRDIQYFGAGTRLSVL.